One and the same sample provided the 10 T cell receptor beta chains below, sequenced in a study of shared clonotypes between healthy human individuals (dated by TCRdb to 2018 to 2020). The protocol used for the library was the immunoSEQ multiplex PCR assay. The table was pulled from immuneACCESS by TCRdb, which kept in-frame rearrangements only. Such tables lose some clones; where checked, under half of the loss comes from unresolved V genes, and the rest has no known cause. Within this sample are roughly 680,000 clones, with 72% of them counted one time only. Approximately 2% of the sample goes to the ten largest clones. Sequencing input: memory CD4+ T cells sorted from blood. The cell subset or site label of this sample denotes: CD45RA-negative fraction. These receptors originate from a woman aged 25-40 years in good health.

This chain connects TRBV28 to TRBJ1-5; 7 bases agree with TRBD1. CDR3 length equals 17 residues. V was pared by 6 bases and J by 7 bases, with 18 bases of the junction left unmatched. Germline CDR1 is MDHEN and CDR2 is SYDVKM. The DNA for the CDR3 is TGTGCCAGCAGACCCTCCGGGACAGCGGGAAGGGGCCAGCCCCAGCATTTT. This codes for CASRPSGTAGRGQPQHF.

V gene TRBV7-9 combines with J gene TRBJ2-7; 7 nucleotides match TRBD1. The germline V gene has CDR1 SEHNR and CDR2 FQNEAQ (reference sequence). CDR3 length: 15 amino acids. V gave up 6 bases and J gave up 3 bases; unmatched junction bases: 11. CDR3 DNA sequence: TGTGCCAGCAGTTTACGGACAGGAGAAAACTACGAGCAGTACTTC. Its protein is CASSLRTGENYEQYF.

The genes are TRBV9 and TRBJ2-5; TRBD2 aligns across 10 bases. Germline values: CDR1 SGDLS, CDR2 YYNGEE. The V segment lost 0 bases and the J segment 7 bases; nucleotides outside the gene matches: 9. The CDR3 contains 16 residues. This chain's CDR3 is CASSVGWTSGPGTQYF. The CDR3, as DNA: TGTGCCAGCAGCGTAGGTTGGACTAGCGGTCCTGGGACCCAGTACTTC.

This clone was recorded once. The V and J genes are TRBV30 and TRBJ2-5; a possible D gene is TRBD2 (5 bases). The germline gives CDR1 GTSNPN, CDR2 SVGIG (reference sequence). The CDR3 consists of 16 residues. The ends were cut back, 4 bases at V and 4 bases at J, with 22 bases in the middle. The CDR3 DNA reads as TGTGCCTGGAAAGTAGGAACGGGAAACCCCTCAGAGACCCAGTACTTC. This sequence encodes CAWKVGTGNPSETQYF.

V is TRBV4-1 and J is TRBJ2-1, with 12 positions matching TRBD2. The CDR3 sequence is 19 residues long. Trimming at V came to 4 bases and at J to 7 bases, leaving 17 bases not matched to a gene. CDR1 and CDR2 from the germline V gene are MGHRA and YSYEKL. The chain's CDR3 is CASSLQPPGGLAGLNEQFF. For the CDR3, the DNA is TGCGCCAGCAGCCTCCAACCCCCAGGGGGACTAGCGGGTTTGAATGAGCAGTTCTTC.

The chain uses TRBV4-1 and TRBJ1-3, with D possibly being TRBD1 (6 bases). The germline V and J ends were trimmed by 1 base and 5 bases, with 12 bases remaining between them. The CDR3 has 15 amino acids. The germline CDR1 and CDR2 sequences are MGHRA and YSYEKL. CDR3 amino acids: CASSQATGPRNTIYF. CDR3 DNA: TGCGCCAGCAGCCAAGCGACAGGACCAAGAAACACCATATATTTT.

This rearrangement joins TRBV27 to TRBJ2-1; maybe TRBD2 (6 bases). CDR3 length equals 13 residues. Looked up from germline, CDR1 is MNHEY and CDR2 is SMNVEV (reference sequence). Trimming stripped 7 bases from V and 0 bases from J, with 7 bases between. The CDR3 DNA reads TGTGCCAGCAAGCGGGCCTCCTACAATGAGCAGTTCTTC. Translation: CASKRASYNEQFF.

The table lists this clone with a count of one. The V gene is TRBV19, the J gene TRBJ2-5, with 11 bases identical to TRBD2. Trimming took 6 bases from V and 0 from J; bases not matched to a gene: 6. Germline CDR1 and CDR2: LNHDA and SQIVND (reference sequence). CDR3 length: 16 amino acids. The DNA of the CDR3 is TGTGCCAGTAGGAGTGGGACTAGCGGAAACCAAGAGACCCAGTACTTC. Encoded protein: CASRSGTSGNQETQYF.

On this clone itself: Distinct nucleotide sequences in the sample also encode this CDR3. This rearrangement joins TRBV5-1 to TRBJ2-5, with 8 bases that match TRBD1. V trimming: 0 bases; J trimming: 4 bases; junction bases outside the gene matches: 5. The CDR3 has 15 amino acids. Germline CDR1 reads SGHRS; CDR2 reads YFSETQ. Here the CDR3 reads CASSLGAGTGETQYF. CDR3 nucleotide sequence: TGCGCCAGCAGCTTGGGCGCCGGGACAGGAGAGACCCAGTACTTC.

V usage is TRBV30 and J usage is TRBJ2-7, with D hard to call. The CDR3 consists of 13 residues. Germline V gives CDR1 GTSNPN, CDR2 SVGIG (reference sequence). The germline V and J ends were trimmed by 5 bases and 5 bases, with 16 bases remaining between them. The CDR3 loop is CAWGSSPANEQYF. The CDR3 region has the DNA TGTGCCTGGGGGTCTTCCCCGGCGAACGAGCAGTACTTC.